Listed here are 22 T cell receptor beta chains from one sample, sequenced in a study of regulatory T cells in long-lasting Graves disease. Both iRepertoire HTBI primers and Arm-PCR of CDR3 regions were used to build the TCR beta libraries. TCRdb reprocessed the multiplex PCR reads with MiXCR, giving one entry per CDR3 protein. The sample lists around 240,000 distinct CDR3 sequences, roughly 18% seen once, with approximately 14% in the top ten. Regarding time point: newly diagnosed GD, antithyroid drugs for less than 3 months. Extracted PBMC RNA gave rise to the TCR library. These data also featured in a second study, about T cells in Graves' hyperthyroidism and ophthalmopathy.

Here the sequenced sample was peripheral blood mononuclear cells (PBMCs), taken at new diagnosis, from a patient treated with antithyroid drugs. The origin of the receptors is a woman aged 25-40 years with Graves disease.

This clonotype showed up many times. This sequence joins TRBV27 and TRBJ1-1; 8 bases agree with TRBD1. The germline V gene has CDR1 MNHEY and CDR2 SMNVEV (reference sequence). CDR3 length equals 16 residues. Losses at the gene ends were 4 bases for V and 8 bases for J; bases not matched to a gene: 15. Written as DNA, the CDR3 is TGTGCCAGCAGTTCGAACCCCGGGACAGGTATGTTGGAAGCTTTCTTT. This gives the protein CASSSNPGTGMLEAFF.

On this clonotype: This may arise from a read error, as a much more abundant clone is one base away. V and J are TRBV25-1 and TRBJ1-1; no clear D. The germline gives CDR1 MGHDK, CDR2 SYGVNS. V was clipped by 1 base and J by 4 bases, with 13 bases between them. This CDR3 comprises 15 residues. This chain's CDR3 is CASSESTGLSTEAFF. CDR3 nucleotide sequence: TGTGCCAGCAGTGAATCCACGGGTTTGAGCACTGAAGCTTTCTTT.

This clonotype was detected many times. The rearrangement uses TRBV2 and TRBJ1-1; TRBD1 matches at 7 bases. In germline, CDR1 is SNHLY, CDR2 FYNNEI. The J segment lost 6 bases and the V segment lost 6 bases, leaving 10 bases of the junction unmatched. The CDR3 extends over 14 amino acids. CDR3 sequence reads: CASRPTGIFSEAFF. The CDR3 DNA reads TGTGCCAGCAGGCCGACAGGGATATTCTCTGAAGCTTTCTTT.

The V call is TRBV10-3, the J call TRBJ2-7; no definite D call. The V and J ends lost 0 bases and 1 base respectively, with 10 bases between them. CDR1 and CDR2 (germline): ENHRY, SYGVKD. The CDR3 is 15 amino acids. Here the CDR3 reads CAISESTRVSYEQYF. CDR3 sequence (DNA): TGTGCCATCAGTGAGTCGACTCGCGTTTCCTACGAGCAGTACTTC.

This clonotype was detected ten times or more. V is TRBV2 and J is TRBJ1-1; D not certain. Germline V gives CDR1 SNHLY, CDR2 FYNNEI. CDR3 length equals 14 residues. Trimming shortened V by 6 bases and J by 1 base, and 12 bases separated the two germline ends. The CDR3, as DNA: TGTGCCAGCAGCTTAGGCCCGGGGAACACTGAAGCTTTCTTT. This encodes CASSLGPGNTEAFF.

This clonotype was picked up many times. Germline and junction disagree at one end, which may indicate a read error. V gene TRBV5-1 combines with J gene TRBJ2-7, with 9 bases fitting TRBD1. The CDR3 has 14 residues. Germline V gene sequence: CDR1 SGHRS, CDR2 YFSETQ. The CDR3 spells CASSSGTGSREQYF. Written as DNA, the CDR3 is TGTGCCAGCAGCTCCGGGACAGGGTCTCGGGAGCAGTACTTC.

This clonotype was observed a handful of times. This chain connects TRBV5-5 to TRBJ1-6; no clear D gene. This CDR3 has 9 residues. In germline, CDR1 is SGHKS, CDR2 YYEKEE (reference sequence). V was shortened by 3 bases and J by 15 bases, with 4 bases between the two germline ends. CDR3 residues: CASSSDLHF. In DNA, the CDR3 is TGTGCCAGCAGCTCCGACCTCCACTTT.

This clonotype was recorded many times. The V gene is TRBV9, the J gene TRBJ2-3; TRBD2 agrees at 9 bases. The CDR3 has 17 residues. Trimming removed 1 base from V and 6 bases from J; junction bases left unmatched: 12. The germline CDR1 and CDR2 sequences are SGDLS and YYNGEE. The CDR3, as DNA: TGTGCCAGCAGCGTAAAAGGACGCGGGGGGGCCTTGGATACGCAGTATTTT. It is translated as CASSVKGRGGALDTQYF.

This clonotype was seen ten or more times. This chain joins TRBV6-2 or TRBV6-3 and TRBJ1-2; 8 nucleotides agree with TRBD1. V was pared by 10 bases and J by 7 bases, with 17 bases of the junction left unmatched. The CDR3 spans 15 residues. Germline V gene lookup returns CDR1 MNHEY and CDR2 SVGEGT. The CDR3 sequence is CATPGGTASWSGYTF. The CDR3 nucleotides read TGTGCCACCCCAGGGGGCACAGCGTCCTGGAGTGGCTACACCTTC.

This clonotype was observed at least ten times. The chain recombines TRBV7-9 with TRBJ2-1; 11 bases line up with TRBD1. CDR1 is SEHNR and CDR2 is FQNEAQ in the germline V gene (reference sequence). Trimming removed 3 bases from V and 4 bases from J; junction bases left unmatched: 11. This CDR3 is 18 amino acids long. CDR3 region: CASSFGGGQGAFYNEQFF. The CDR3 region has the DNA TGTGCCAGCAGCTTCGGCGGAGGACAGGGGGCTTTTTACAATGAGCAGTTCTTC.

This clonotype was picked up many times. One end of the junction does not line up with germline, which may come from a read error. The gene calls are TRBV7-9 and TRBJ2-7; 7 bases are a match to TRBD1. Germline V gene lookup returns CDR1 SEHNR and CDR2 FQNEAQ (reference sequence). This CDR3 is built from 15 residues. The DNA for the CDR3 is TGCGCCAGCAGCTTGGCCGGGACAGCGTCCTACGAGCAGTACTTC. It encodes CASSLAGTASYEQYF.

This clonotype was seen at least ten times. In nucleotides, the CDR3 is TGTGCCAGCATCCTAGAGCGGGGAAAGGAGCAGTTCTTC. Its translation is CASILERGKEQFF. The chain is built from TRBV7-3 and TRBJ2-1, with 7 bases lining up with TRBD2. This CDR3 contains 13 residues. Germline CDR1 and CDR2: SGHTA and FQGTGA. V was clipped by 7 bases and J by 10 bases; unmatched bases: 10.

V and J are TRBV19 and TRBJ2-1, with 7 bases lining up with TRBD1. V lost 4 bases, J lost 6 bases, and 12 bases stayed unmatched. Germline CDR1 LNHDA, CDR2 SQIVND (reference sequence). The CDR3 covers 16 residues. This chain's CDR3 is CASSRRNRGLSNEQFF. CDR3 in DNA: TGTGCCAGTAGTAGAAGAAACAGGGGTCTCTCCAATGAGCAGTTCTTC.

The chain has TRBV12-3 or TRBV12-4 and TRBJ2-2; D is perhaps TRBD1 or TRBD2 (6 bases each). The ends were cut back, 2 bases at V and 2 bases at J, with 12 bases in the middle. The CDR3 is 16 amino acids. The CDR3 bases are TGTGCCAGCAGTTTAAGGGGGGCACTTAACACCGGGGAGCTGTTTTTT. Its protein is CASSLRGALNTGELFF.

The sample holds many counts of this clonotype. The V and J genes are TRBV12-3 or TRBV12-4 and TRBJ1-2; 7 bases line up with TRBD1. This CDR3 is built from 13 residues. The trim removed 6 bases at V and 6 bases at J, leaving 7 bases unmatched. CDR3 DNA sequence: TGTGCCAGCAGCCCGGGACAGCTGGATGGCTACACCTTC. This sequence encodes CASSPGQLDGYTF.

This clonotype came up many times. V and J are TRBV11-2 and TRBJ2-2; 10 bases match TRBD2. CDR1 is SGHAT, CDR2 FQNNGV, per germline. V lost 6 bases to trimming and J lost 8 bases; unmatched junction nucleotides: 12. The CDR3 loop spans 16 amino acids. The CDR3 DNA follows: TGTGCCAGCAGAGTGGGACTAGCGTATATCATGGGGGAGCTGTTTTTT. Protein product: CASRVGLAYIMGELFF.

In this sample, this clonotype turned up many times. The chain has TRBV3-1 and TRBJ2-5; 9 nucleotides align to TRBD2. This CDR3 is 15 amino acids long. V trimming: 5 bases; J trimming: 3 bases; junction bases outside the gene matches: 7. The germline CDR1 and CDR2 sequences are LGHDT and YNNKEL (reference sequence). The CDR3 DNA reads as TGTGCCAGCAGCGGACTAGCGCGGGGAGAAGAGACCCAGTACTTC. As protein: CASSGLARGEETQYF.

The chain carries TRBV30 and TRBJ1-3; 9 bases fit TRBD1. Germline CDR1 is GTSNPN and CDR2 is SVGIG (reference sequence). The CDR3 runs to 15 residues. The ends lost 4 bases at V and 0 bases at J; junction bases unmatched: 4. CDR3 residues: CAWTGTGISGNTIYF. The CDR3 coding sequence is TGTGCCTGGACCGGGACAGGGATCTCTGGAAACACCATATATTTT.

Ten or more counts support this clonotype. J is TRBJ2-2 and V is TRBV9; D may be TRBD1 (6 bases). This CDR3 is built from 18 residues. V dropped 3 bases and J dropped 0 bases, with 18 bases sitting between them. From germline, CDR1 is SGDLS and CDR2 YYNGEE. This CDR3 is CASSARWGRNANTGELFF. CDR3 in DNA: TGTGCCAGCAGCGCAAGGTGGGGGCGGAACGCGAACACCGGGGAGCTGTTTTTT. The full variable domain, its missing parts supplied by reference TRBV9 and TRBJ2-2, is DSGVTQTPKHLITATGQRVTLRCSPRSGDLSVYWYQQSLDQGLQFLIQYYNGEERAKGNILERFSAQQFPDLHSELNLSSLELGDSALYFCASSARWGRNANTGELFFGEGSRLTVL.

This clonotype has a count of ten or more. The gene calls are TRBV12-3 or TRBV12-4 and TRBJ1-2; maybe TRBD1 (5 bases). The V and J ends lost 5 bases and 4 bases respectively, with 23 bases between them. This CDR3 is built from 17 residues. As DNA, the CDR3 is TGTGCCAGCAGTCCCCCCTCGGGCAGGGCCGGGAGCTATGGCTACACCTTC. This encodes CASSPPSGRAGSYGYTF.

V is TRBV18 and J is TRBJ2-1; 9 bases fit TRBD1. This CDR3 has 17 residues. Germline V lookup: CDR1 KGHSH, CDR2 LQKENI. V lost 2 bases and J lost 4; bases outside the gene matches: 9. The CDR3 spells CASSPSTGGVWYNEQFF. The CDR3 DNA reads as TGTGCCAGCTCACCATCAACAGGGGGCGTCTGGTACAATGAGCAGTTCTTC.

This clonotype showed up many times. This chain uses TRBV20-1 with TRBJ2-5; no clear D gene. Trimming stripped 3 bases from V and 4 bases from J, with 18 bases between. This CDR3 has 15 amino acids. Germline V gene data show CDR1 as DFQATT and CDR2 as SNEGSKA (reference sequence). The CDR3 DNA is TGCAGTGCTAGTGTGTATGGGGAAAGGAGAGAGACCCAGTACTTC. It encodes CSASVYGERRETQYF.